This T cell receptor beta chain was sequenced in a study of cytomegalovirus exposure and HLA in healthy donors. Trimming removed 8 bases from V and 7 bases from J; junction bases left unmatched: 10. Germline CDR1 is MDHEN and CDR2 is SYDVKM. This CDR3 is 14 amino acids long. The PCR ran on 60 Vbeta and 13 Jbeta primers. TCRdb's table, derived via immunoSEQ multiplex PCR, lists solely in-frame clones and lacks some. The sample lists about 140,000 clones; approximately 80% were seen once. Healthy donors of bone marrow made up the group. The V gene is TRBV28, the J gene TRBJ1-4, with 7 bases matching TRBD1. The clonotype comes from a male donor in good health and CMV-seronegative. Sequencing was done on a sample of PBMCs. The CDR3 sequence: CASSQGTLTEKLFF. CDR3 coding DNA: TGTGCCAGCTCACAGGGGACCCTGACTGAAAAACTGTTTTTT. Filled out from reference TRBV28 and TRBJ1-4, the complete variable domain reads DVKVTQSSRYLVKRTGEKVFLECVQDMDHENMFWYRQDPGLGLRLIYFSYDVKMKEKGDIPEGYSVSREKKERFSLILESASTNQTSMYLCASSQGTLTEKLFFGSGTQLSVL.